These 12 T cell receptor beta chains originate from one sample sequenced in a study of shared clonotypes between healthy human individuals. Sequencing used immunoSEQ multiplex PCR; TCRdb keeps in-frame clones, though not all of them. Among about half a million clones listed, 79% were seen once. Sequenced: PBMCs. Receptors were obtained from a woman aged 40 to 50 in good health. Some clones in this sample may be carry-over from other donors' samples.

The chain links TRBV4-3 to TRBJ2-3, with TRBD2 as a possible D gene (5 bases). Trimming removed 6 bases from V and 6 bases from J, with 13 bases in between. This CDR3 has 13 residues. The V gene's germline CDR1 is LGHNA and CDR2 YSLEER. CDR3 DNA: TGCGCCAGCAGTCAGCGGTCTCTGGATACGCAGTATTTT. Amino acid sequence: CASSQRSLDTQYF.

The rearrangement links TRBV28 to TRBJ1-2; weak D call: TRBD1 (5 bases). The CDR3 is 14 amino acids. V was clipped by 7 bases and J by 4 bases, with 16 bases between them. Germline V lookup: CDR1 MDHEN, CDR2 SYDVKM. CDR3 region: CASTHRQGTYGYTF. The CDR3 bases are TGTGCCAGCACCCACCGGCAGGGAACCTATGGCTACACCTTC.

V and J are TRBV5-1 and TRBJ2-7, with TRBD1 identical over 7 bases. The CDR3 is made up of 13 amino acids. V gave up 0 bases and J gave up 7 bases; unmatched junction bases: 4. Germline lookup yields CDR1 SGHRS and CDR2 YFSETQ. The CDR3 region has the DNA TGCGCCAGCAGCTTGGAGGGACAGAGGGAGCAGTACTTC. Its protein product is CASSLEGQREQYF.

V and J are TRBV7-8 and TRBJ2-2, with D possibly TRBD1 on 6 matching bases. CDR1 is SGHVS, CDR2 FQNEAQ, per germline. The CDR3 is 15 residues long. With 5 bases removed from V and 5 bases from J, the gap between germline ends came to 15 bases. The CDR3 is CASSLQGIGTGELFF. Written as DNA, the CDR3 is TGTGCCAGCAGCCTCCAGGGGATAGGGACCGGGGAGCTGTTTTTT.

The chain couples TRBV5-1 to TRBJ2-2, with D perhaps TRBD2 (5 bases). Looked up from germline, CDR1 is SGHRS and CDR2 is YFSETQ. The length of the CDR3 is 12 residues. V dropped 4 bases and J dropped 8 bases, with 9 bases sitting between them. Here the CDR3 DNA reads TGCGCCAGCAGCCCCGGCGGGGGGGAGCTGTTTTTT. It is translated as CASSPGGGELFF.

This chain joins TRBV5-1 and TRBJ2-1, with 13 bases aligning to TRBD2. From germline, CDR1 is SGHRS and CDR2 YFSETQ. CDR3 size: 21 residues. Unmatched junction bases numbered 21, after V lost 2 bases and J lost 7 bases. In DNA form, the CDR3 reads TGCGCCAGCAGCTTCAGTCCCGCAGGGACCGGGACTAGCGGGAAGGGTAATGAGCAGTTCTTC. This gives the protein CASSFSPAGTGTSGKGNEQFF.

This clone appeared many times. CDR3 DNA sequence: TGTGCCAGCAGCTTGGAAGGGGACCCCACAGATACGCAGTATTTT. Residues: CASSLEGDPTDTQYF. The rearrangement joins TRBV5-6 to TRBJ2-3, with D perhaps assigned TRBD1 or TRBD2 (5 bases each). CDR1 is SGHDT, CDR2 YYEEEE, per germline. This CDR3 is built from 15 residues. Deletions cut 0 bases from V and 2 bases from J, with 10 bases between.

This CDR3 is CAWSKGLGTEAFF. The CDR3 nucleotides are TGTGCCTGGAGTAAAGGGCTGGGCACTGAAGCTTTCTTT. This chain connects TRBV30 to TRBJ1-1; D remains unclear. The V and J ends lost 2 bases and 4 bases respectively, with 11 bases between them. The length of the CDR3 is 13 residues. The germline V gene has CDR1 GTSNPN and CDR2 SVGIG (reference sequence).

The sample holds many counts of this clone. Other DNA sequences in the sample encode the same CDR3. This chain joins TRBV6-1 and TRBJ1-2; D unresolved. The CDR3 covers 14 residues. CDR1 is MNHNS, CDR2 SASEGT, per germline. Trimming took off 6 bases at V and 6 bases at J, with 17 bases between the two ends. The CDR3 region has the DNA TGTGCCAGCAGGGCCGGGCCAGAGATGGATGGCTACACCTTC. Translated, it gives CASRAGPEMDGYTF.

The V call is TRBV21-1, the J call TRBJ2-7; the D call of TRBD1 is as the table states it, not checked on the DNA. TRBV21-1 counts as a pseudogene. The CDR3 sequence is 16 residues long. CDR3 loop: CASSTRTDPSSYEQYF. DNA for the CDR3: TGTGCCAGCAGCACTAGGACAGATCCTAGCTCCTACGAGCAGTACTTC.

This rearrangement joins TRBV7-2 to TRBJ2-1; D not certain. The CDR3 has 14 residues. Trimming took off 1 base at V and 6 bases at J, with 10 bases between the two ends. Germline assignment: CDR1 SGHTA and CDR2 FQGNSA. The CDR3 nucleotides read TGTGCCAGCAGCTTAGAGTATAGAGGCAATGAGCAGTTCTTC. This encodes CASSLEYRGNEQFF.

The CDR3, as DNA: TGTGCCAGCAGTTACGGGACAGCGATTGAAAAACTGTTTTTT. Translating gives CASSYGTAIEKLFF. The genes are TRBV6-8 and TRBJ1-4; TRBD1 matches 7 bases. After removal of 2 bases from V and 7 bases from J, the junction contained 4 bases not matched to a gene. Germline V CDR1 and CDR2: MNHGY, SAAAGT. This CDR3 is 14 amino acids long.